This TCR beta chain was profiled in a study of beta chain features in type 1 diabetes. At the level of the study: What patients shared with healthy donors was a similar profile of age, gender and cell yields. General study results and limits: Comparison showed that naive, central memory and Treg TCRB repertoires appeared more similar among patients than among healthy donors.

The V end was cut by 1 base, the J end by 5 bases, with 11 bases between. CDR1 is SEHNR, CDR2 FQNEAQ, per germline (reference sequence). The CDR3 is 14 residues long. CD45RO/CCR7/CD25/CD127/CD95/CD27 staining was used to isolate CD4+ naive, central memory, regulatory and stem cell-like memory cells by sorting. Populations obtained by sorting all exceeded 95% purity. What was sequenced were expressed TCRB transcripts, since all of the isolated RNA had been reverse transcribed. Some clones are missing from TCRdb's copy, which holds only in-frame ones; the method was immunoSEQ multiplex PCR. The table includes 200,000 to 300,000 clones, 25% to 30% detected once. This clone turned up a few times. Its antigen remains unknown.

The sequence came from a man aged 25-45 years in good health. The chain combines TRBV7-9 with TRBJ1-2; a weak D match, TRBD1 (5 bases). The specimen was central memory CD4+ T cells from blood. CDR3 sequence (DNA): TGTGCCAGCAGCTTAGAAGGGGCGCTTTATGGCTACACCTTC. Amino acids: CASSLEGALYGYTF. The whole variable domain, remainder taken from reference TRBV7-9 and TRBJ1-2, is DTGVSQNPRHKITKRGQNVTFRCDPISEHNRLYWYRQTLGQGPEFLTYFQNEAQLEKSRLLSDRFSAERPKGSFSTLEIQRTEQGDSAMYLCASSLEGALYGYTFGSGTRLTVV.